The clone carrying this TCR beta chain came up a few times. In the source study's methods: Reference gene primers were amplified, and this amplification served to estimate nucleated cell counts. Produced via immunoSEQ multiplex PCR; TCRdb's table is partial and in-frame only. V, J and clone size are those of that table, while D and trimming were read from the DNA. Among roughly 200,000 clones, more than 75% were seen once, and the ten largest hold 7% to 7.5%. V was clipped by 0 bases and J by 1 base, with 7 bases between them. The CDR3 length is 16 residues. CDR1 is LNHDA, CDR2 SQIVND, per germline (reference sequence). The data originate from a study of blood T cell repertoires in COVID-19. Study-level background: Cohort 3 recovery required two negative PCRs, clearance, or symptom resolution. COVID-19 samples, acute and convalescent, were from the United States, Italy and Spain.

Participant-given clinical history determined each cohort assignment. The material sequenced was PBMCs or T cells enriched from blood (not recorded which). This sequence joins TRBV19 and TRBJ2-6; no reliable D call. The receptor was derived from a man aged 30-40 years in a cohort exposed to, infected with or recovered from COVID-19 (not recorded which). CDR3 loop: CASSIDGGSGANVLTF. DNA for the CDR3: TGTGCCAGTAGTATAGATGGCGGATCTGGGGCCAACGTCCTGACTTTC.